This TCR beta chain derives from a study of cytomegalovirus exposure and HLA in healthy donors. The PCR made use of 60 Vbeta and 13 Jbeta primers. TCRdb keeps only in-frame clones here, not all; method: immunoSEQ multiplex PCR. The profile shows just over 150,000 clones, 70% to 90% of them singletons. Concerning this clone itself: Its antigen is not identified.

Germline values: CDR1 MDHEN, CDR2 SYDVKM. Deletions cut 6 bases from V and 4 bases from J, with 18 bases between. The CDR3 has 15 residues. The study sampled nominally healthy donors, though unrecorded immune exposures were likely. Study-level points and caveats: Highly shared sequence variants in one cluster were likely a sequencing artifact. Specific recognition of CMV antigens was confirmed in vitro for a few chains (all CMV-associated). Exclusion as indistinguishable affected some V segments, including TRBV6-2 and TRBV6-3.

The sequencing input was PBMCs. The TCR originated in a woman between 18 and 30 years old in good health and CMV-seronegative. The chain joins TRBV28 to TRBJ1-1, with D possibly TRBD1 on 5 matching bases. The CDR3 loop is CASSQGVVVITEAFF. Written as DNA, the CDR3 is TGTGCCAGCAGCCAGGGCGTGGTGGTGATCACTGAAGCTTTCTTT. Variable domain in full (rest from reference TRBV28 and TRBJ1-1): DVKVTQSSRYLVKRTGEKVFLECVQDMDHENMFWYRQDPGLGLRLIYFSYDVKMKEKGDIPEGYSVSREKKERFSLILESASTNQTSMYLCASSQGVVVITEAFFGQGTRLTVV.